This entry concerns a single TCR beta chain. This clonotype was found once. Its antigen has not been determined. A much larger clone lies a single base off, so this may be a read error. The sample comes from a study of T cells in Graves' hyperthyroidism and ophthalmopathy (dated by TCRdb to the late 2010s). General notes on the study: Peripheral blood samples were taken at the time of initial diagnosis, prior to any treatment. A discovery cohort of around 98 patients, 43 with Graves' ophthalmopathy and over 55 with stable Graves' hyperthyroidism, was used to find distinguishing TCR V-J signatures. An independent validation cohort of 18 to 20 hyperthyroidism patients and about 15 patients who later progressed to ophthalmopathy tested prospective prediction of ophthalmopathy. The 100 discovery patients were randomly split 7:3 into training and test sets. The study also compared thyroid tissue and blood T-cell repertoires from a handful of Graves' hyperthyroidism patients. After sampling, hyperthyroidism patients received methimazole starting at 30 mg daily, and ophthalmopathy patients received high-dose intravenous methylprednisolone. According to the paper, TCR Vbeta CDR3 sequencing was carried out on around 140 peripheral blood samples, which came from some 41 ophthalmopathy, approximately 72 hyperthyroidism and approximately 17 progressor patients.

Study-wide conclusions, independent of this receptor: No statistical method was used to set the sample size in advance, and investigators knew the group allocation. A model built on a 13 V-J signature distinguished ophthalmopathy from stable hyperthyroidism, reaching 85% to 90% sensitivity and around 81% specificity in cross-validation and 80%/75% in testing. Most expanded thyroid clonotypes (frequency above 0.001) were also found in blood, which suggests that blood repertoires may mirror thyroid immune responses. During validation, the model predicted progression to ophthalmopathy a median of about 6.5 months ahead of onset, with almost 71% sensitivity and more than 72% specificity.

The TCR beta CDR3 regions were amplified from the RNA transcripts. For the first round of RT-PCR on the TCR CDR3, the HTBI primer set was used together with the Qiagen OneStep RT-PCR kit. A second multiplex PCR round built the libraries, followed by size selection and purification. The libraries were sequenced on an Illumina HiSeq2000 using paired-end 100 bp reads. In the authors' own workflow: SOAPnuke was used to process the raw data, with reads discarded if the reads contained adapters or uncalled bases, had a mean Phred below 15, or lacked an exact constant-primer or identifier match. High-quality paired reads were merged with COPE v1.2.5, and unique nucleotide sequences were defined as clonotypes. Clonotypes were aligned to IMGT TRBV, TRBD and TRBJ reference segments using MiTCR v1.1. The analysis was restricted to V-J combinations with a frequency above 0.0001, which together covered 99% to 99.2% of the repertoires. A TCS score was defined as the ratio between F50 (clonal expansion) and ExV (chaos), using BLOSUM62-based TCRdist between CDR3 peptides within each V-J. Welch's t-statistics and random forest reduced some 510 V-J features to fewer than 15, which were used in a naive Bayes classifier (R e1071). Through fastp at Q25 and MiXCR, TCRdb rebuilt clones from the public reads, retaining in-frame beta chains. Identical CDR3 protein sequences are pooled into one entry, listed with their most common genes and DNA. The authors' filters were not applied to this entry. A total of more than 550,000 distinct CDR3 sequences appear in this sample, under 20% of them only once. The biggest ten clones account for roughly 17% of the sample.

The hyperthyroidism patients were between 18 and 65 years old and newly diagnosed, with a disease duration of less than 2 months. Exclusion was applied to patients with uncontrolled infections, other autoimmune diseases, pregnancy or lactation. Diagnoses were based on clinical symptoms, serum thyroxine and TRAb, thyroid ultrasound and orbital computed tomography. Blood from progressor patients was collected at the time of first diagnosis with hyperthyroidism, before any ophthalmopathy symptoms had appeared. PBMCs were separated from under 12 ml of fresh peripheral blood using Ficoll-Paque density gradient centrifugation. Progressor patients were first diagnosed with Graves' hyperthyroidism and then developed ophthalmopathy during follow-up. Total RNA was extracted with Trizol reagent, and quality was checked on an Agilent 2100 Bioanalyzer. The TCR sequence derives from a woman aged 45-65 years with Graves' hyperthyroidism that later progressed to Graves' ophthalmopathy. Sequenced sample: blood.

The nucleotides are TGCGCCAGCAGCTCGGGAAGGCTACCCTCTCGGGACACTGAAGCTTTCTTT. It encodes CASSSGRLPSRDTEAFF. The chain is encoded by TRBV5-1 joined to TRBJ1-1; no D segment can be confidently identified. Cut back by 3 bases and 3 bases, the V and J ends lie 21 bases apart. Based on the germline V gene, the CDR1 and CDR2 sequences are SGHRS and YFSETQ. Including cysteine and phenylalanine, the CDR3 has 17 amino acids. Solely the CDR3 DNA is kept, with 51 bases framed from the first base.